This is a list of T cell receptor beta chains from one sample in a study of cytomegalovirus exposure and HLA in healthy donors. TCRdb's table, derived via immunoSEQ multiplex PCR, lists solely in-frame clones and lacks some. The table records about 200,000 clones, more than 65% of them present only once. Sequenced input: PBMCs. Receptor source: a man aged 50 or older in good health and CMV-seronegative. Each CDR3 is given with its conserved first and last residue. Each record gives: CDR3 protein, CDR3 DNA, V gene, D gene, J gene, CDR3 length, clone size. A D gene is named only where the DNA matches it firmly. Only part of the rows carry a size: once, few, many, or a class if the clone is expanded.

cdr3_aa: CASSFRQGADEQYF
cdr3_nt: TGCGCCAGCAGCTTCCGACAGGGGGCGGACGAGCAGTACTTC
v_call: TRBV5-1
d_call: TRBD1
j_call: TRBJ2-7
cdr3_length: 14
clone_size: -

cdr3_aa: CASSLAGQSYGYTF
cdr3_nt: TGTGCCAGCAGCTTAGCGGGACAGAGCTATGGCTACACCTTC
v_call: TRBV7-9
d_call: TRBD1
j_call: TRBJ1-2
cdr3_length: 14
clone_size: once

cdr3_aa: CASSVDPRSGNTIYF
cdr3_nt: TGTGCCAGCAGCGTAGACCCCAGGTCTGGAAACACCATATATTTT
v_call: TRBV9
d_call: -
j_call: TRBJ1-3
cdr3_length: 15
clone_size: -

cdr3_aa: CASSYTPGVYVEQYF
cdr3_nt: TGTGCCAGCAGTTACACCCCGGGGGTCTACGTCGAGCAGTACTTC
v_call: TRBV6-6
d_call: -
j_call: TRBJ2-7
cdr3_length: 15
clone_size: -

cdr3_aa: CASSPRQVGYEQYF
cdr3_nt: TGTGCCAGCAGTCCTCGACAGGTTGGCTACGAGCAGTACTTC
v_call: TRBV27
d_call: -
j_call: TRBJ2-7
cdr3_length: 14
clone_size: once

cdr3_aa: CASRLARQGKAFF
cdr3_nt: TGTGCCAGCCGCTTAGCTAGACAGGGTAAAGCTTTCTTT
v_call: TRBV7-2
d_call: TRBD1
j_call: TRBJ1-1
cdr3_length: 13
clone_size: -

cdr3_aa: CASRGTGRNGYTF
cdr3_nt: TGTGCCAGCAGGGGGACAGGGCGAAATGGCTACACCTTC
v_call: TRBV6-5
d_call: TRBD1
j_call: TRBJ1-2
cdr3_length: 13
clone_size: -

cdr3_aa: CASSQVRASGRSGELFF
cdr3_nt: TGCGCCAGCAGCCAAGTAAGGGCTAGCGGGAGAAGCGGGGAGCTGTTTTTT
v_call: TRBV4-1
d_call: TRBD2
j_call: TRBJ2-2
cdr3_length: 17
clone_size: -

cdr3_aa: CAGSSRLAAFYEQYF
cdr3_nt: TGTGCCGGCAGCTCCCGACTAGCGGCTTTCTACGAGCAGTACTTC
v_call: TRBV11-1
d_call: TRBD2
j_call: TRBJ2-7
cdr3_length: 15
clone_size: -

cdr3_aa: CASRNGQGVRNEQYF
cdr3_nt: TGTGCCAGTAGAAACGGACAGGGGGTAAGGAACGAGCAGTACTTC
v_call: TRBV19
d_call: TRBD1
j_call: TRBJ2-7
cdr3_length: 15
clone_size: -

cdr3_aa: CASSQGSTSAANEKLFF
cdr3_nt: TGCGCCAGCAGCCAAGGTTCGACCTCGGCGGCTAATGAAAAACTGTTTTTT
v_call: TRBV4-1
d_call: -
j_call: TRBJ1-4
cdr3_length: 17
clone_size: -

cdr3_aa: CASSLARTSGTNTGELFF
cdr3_nt: TGTGCCAGCAGCTTAGCGAGGACTAGCGGGACGAACACCGGGGAGCTGTTTTTT
v_call: TRBV7-4
d_call: TRBD2
j_call: TRBJ2-2
cdr3_length: 18
clone_size: -

cdr3_aa: CASSFTGTSGSGANVLTF
cdr3_nt: TGCGCCAGCAGCTTTACCGGGACTAGCGGCTCTGGGGCCAACGTCCTGACTTTC
v_call: TRBV5-1
d_call: TRBD2
j_call: TRBJ2-6
cdr3_length: 18
clone_size: -

cdr3_aa: CAISEEGGADEQYF
cdr3_nt: TGTGCCATCAGTGAGGAGGGCGGAGCAGACGAGCAGTACTTC
v_call: TRBV10-3
d_call: -
j_call: TRBJ2-7
cdr3_length: 14
clone_size: -

cdr3_aa: CASSEPVGSVVPQHF
cdr3_nt: TGTGCCAGCAGCGAACCGGTGGGCAGTGTGGTTCCCCAGCATTTT
v_call: TRBV5-4
d_call: -
j_call: TRBJ1-5
cdr3_length: 15
clone_size: -

cdr3_aa: CASSLDGRNEQFF
cdr3_nt: TGTGCCAGCAGCTTAGATGGCCGAAATGAGCAGTTCTTC
v_call: TRBV11-2
d_call: -
j_call: TRBJ2-1
cdr3_length: 13
clone_size: -

cdr3_aa: CASSQRMGVSYNEQFF
cdr3_nt: TGCGCCAGCAGCCAAAGAATGGGAGTGTCCTACAATGAGCAGTTCTTC
v_call: TRBV4-1
d_call: -
j_call: TRBJ2-1
cdr3_length: 16
clone_size: -

cdr3_aa: CASSPAVWFSDTQYF
cdr3_nt: TGTGCCAGCAGCCCCGCGGTGTGGTTCTCAGATACGCAGTATTTT
v_call: TRBV27
d_call: -
j_call: TRBJ2-3
cdr3_length: 15
clone_size: -